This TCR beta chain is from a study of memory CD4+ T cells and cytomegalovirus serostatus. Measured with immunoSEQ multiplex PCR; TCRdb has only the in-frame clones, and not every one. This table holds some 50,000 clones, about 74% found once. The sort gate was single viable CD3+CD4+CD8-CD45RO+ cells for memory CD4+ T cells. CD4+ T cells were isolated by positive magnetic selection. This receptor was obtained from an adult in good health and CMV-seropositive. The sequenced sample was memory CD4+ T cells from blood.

The CDR3 DNA reads TGTGCCAGCAGCCAAGACGTTAGCAGGGACCACACCGGGGAGCTGTTTTTT. Its translation is CASSQDVSRDHTGELFF. The chain has TRBV4-2 and TRBJ2-2, with D perhaps assigned TRBD1 or TRBD2 (5 bases each). Germline V CDR1 and CDR2: LGHNA, YNFKEQ. Trimming stripped 0 bases from V and 3 bases from J, with 14 bases between. The CDR3 is 17 amino acids.